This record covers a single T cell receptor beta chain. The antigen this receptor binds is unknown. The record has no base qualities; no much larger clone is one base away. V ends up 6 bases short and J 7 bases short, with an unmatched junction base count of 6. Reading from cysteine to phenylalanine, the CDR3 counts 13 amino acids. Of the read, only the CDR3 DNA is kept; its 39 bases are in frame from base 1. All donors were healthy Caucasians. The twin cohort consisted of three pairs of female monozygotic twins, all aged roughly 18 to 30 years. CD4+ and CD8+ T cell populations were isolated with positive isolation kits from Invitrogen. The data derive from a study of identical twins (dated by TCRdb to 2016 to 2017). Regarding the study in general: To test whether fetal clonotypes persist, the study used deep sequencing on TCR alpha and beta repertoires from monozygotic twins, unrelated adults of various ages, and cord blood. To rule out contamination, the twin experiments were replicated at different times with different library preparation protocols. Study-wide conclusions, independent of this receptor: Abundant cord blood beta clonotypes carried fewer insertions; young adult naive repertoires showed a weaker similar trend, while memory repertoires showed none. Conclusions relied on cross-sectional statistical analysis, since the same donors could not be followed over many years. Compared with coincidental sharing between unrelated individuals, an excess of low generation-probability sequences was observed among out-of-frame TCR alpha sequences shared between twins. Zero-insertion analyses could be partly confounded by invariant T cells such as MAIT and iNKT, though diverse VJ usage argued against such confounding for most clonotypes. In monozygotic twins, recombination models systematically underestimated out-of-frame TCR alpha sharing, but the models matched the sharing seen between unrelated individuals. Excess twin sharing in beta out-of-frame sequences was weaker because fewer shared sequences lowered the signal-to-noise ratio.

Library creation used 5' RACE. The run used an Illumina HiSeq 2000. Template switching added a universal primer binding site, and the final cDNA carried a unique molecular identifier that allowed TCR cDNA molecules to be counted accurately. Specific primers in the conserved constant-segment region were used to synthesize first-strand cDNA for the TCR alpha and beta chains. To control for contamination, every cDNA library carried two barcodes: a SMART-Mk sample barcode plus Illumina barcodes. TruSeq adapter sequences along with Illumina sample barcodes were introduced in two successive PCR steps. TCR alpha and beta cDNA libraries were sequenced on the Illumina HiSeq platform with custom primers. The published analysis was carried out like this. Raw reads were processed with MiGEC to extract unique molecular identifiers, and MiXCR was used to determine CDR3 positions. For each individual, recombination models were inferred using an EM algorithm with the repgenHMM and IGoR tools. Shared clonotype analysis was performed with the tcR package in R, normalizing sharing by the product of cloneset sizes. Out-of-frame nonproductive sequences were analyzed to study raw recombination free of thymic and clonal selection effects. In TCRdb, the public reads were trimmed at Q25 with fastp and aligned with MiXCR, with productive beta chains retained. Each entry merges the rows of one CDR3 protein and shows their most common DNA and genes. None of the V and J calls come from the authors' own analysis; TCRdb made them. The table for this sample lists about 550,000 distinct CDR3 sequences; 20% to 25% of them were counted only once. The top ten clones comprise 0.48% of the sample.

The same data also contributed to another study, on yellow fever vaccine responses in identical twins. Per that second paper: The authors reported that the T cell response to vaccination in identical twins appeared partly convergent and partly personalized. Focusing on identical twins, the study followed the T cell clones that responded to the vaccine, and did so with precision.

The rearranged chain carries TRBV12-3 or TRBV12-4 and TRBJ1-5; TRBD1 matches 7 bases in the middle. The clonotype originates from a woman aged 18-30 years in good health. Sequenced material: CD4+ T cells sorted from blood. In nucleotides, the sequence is TGTGCCAGCAGGGCGACAGGGAACCAGCCCCAGCATTTT. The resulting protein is CASRATGNQPQHF.